The rows below give T cell receptor beta chains drawn from one sample of a study of blood T cell repertoires in COVID-19. Only in-frame clones appear in the TCRdb table, and some are missing; sequencing was by immunoSEQ multiplex PCR. The repertoire consists of 97,000 or so clones, with less than 85% occurring once and the leading ten covering under 13%. Sequencing was performed on peripheral blood. The receptors were sampled from a man in his 70s with active or convalescent COVID-19. Each CDR3 is given with its conserved first and last residue. The D gene is left open where the match is weak. Part of the rows lack a size; the others show once, few, many or a class for expanded clones.

clone_size: once
v_call: TRBV5-1
d_call: .
j_call: TRBJ2-2
cdr3_aa: CASSGVARGTGELFF
cdr3_nt: TGCGCCAGCAGCGGGGTAGCTCGAGGGACCGGGGAGCTGTTTTTT

clone_size: few
v_call: TRBV7-6
d_call: TRBD2
j_call: TRBJ2-7
cdr3_aa: CASSPGLAGRSYEQYF
cdr3_nt: TGTGCCAGCAGCCCAGGACTAGCGGGGCGTTCCTACGAGCAGTACTTC

clone_size: .
v_call: TRBV2
d_call: .
j_call: TRBJ1-6
cdr3_aa: CASSERSPLHF
cdr3_nt: TGTGCCAGCAGTGAACGTTCACCCCTCCACTTT

clone_size: .
v_call: TRBV19
d_call: TRBD1
j_call: TRBJ1-2
cdr3_aa: CASRTTGGANYGYTF
cdr3_nt: TGTGCCAGTAGGACTACAGGGGGAGCTAACTATGGCTACACCTTC

clone_size: medium-sized
v_call: TRBV4-1
d_call: .
j_call: TRBJ2-7
cdr3_aa: CASSQEHGEPGQVSYEQYF
cdr3_nt: TGCGCCAGCAGCCAAGAACATGGGGAGCCGGGACAAGTCTCCTACGAGCAGTACTTC

clone_size: .
v_call: TRBV19
d_call: .
j_call: TRBJ2-7
cdr3_aa: CASSIPAGNEQYF
cdr3_nt: TGTGCCAGTAGTATACCAGCAGGGAACGAGCAGTACTTC

clone_size: .
v_call: TRBV5-4
d_call: TRBD1
j_call: TRBJ2-7
cdr3_aa: CASSTGQNEQYF
cdr3_nt: TGTGCCAGCAGCACGGGACAGAACGAGCAGTACTTC

clone_size: .
v_call: TRBV7-2
d_call: .
j_call: TRBJ1-4
cdr3_aa: CASSLVPGVGEKLFF
cdr3_nt: TGTGCCAGCAGCTTAGTACCAGGGGTTGGTGAAAAACTGTTTTTT

clone_size: few
v_call: TRBV14
d_call: TRBD1
j_call: TRBJ1-3
cdr3_aa: CASSLRTGGNTIYF
cdr3_nt: TGTGCCAGCAGCCTTCGGACAGGGGGAAACACCATATATTTT

clone_size: .
v_call: TRBV19
d_call: .
j_call: TRBJ1-4
cdr3_aa: CASKASGGSGEKLFF
cdr3_nt: TGTGCCAGTAAAGCGTCGGGGGGCAGTGGTGAAAAACTGTTTTTT

clone_size: .
v_call: TRBV9
d_call: TRBD2
j_call: TRBJ2-3
cdr3_aa: CASSVGGLAGGTDTQYF
cdr3_nt: TGTGCCAGCAGCGTAGGAGGCCTGGCGGGGGGAACAGATACGCAGTATTTT

clone_size: .
v_call: TRBV6-1
d_call: .
j_call: TRBJ1-3
cdr3_aa: CASSEYAPGRVGNTIYF
cdr3_nt: TGTGCCAGCAGTGAATACGCCCCGGGCAGGGTGGGAAACACCATATATTTT

clone_size: .
v_call: TRBV18
d_call: TRBD1
j_call: TRBJ1-5
cdr3_aa: CASSPGQGSAQPQHF
cdr3_nt: TGTGCCAGCTCACCTGGACAGGGTTCGGCTCAGCCCCAGCATTTT

clone_size: few
v_call: TRBV19
d_call: TRBD2
j_call: TRBJ2-3
cdr3_aa: CASAREGTQYF
cdr3_nt: TGTGCCAGTGCTAGGGAGGGTACGCAGTATTTT

clone_size: .
v_call: TRBV6-6
d_call: TRBD2
j_call: TRBJ2-1
cdr3_aa: CASSGTRVPEQFF
cdr3_nt: TGTGCCAGTTCCGGGACTAGGGTACCTGAGCAGTTCTTC

clone_size: .
v_call: TRBV28
d_call: .
j_call: TRBJ1-1
cdr3_aa: CASRTLNEGNTEAFF
cdr3_nt: TGTGCCAGCAGAACCCTTAACGAGGGGAACACTGAAGCTTTCTTT

clone_size: .
v_call: TRBV6-1
d_call: .
j_call: TRBJ1-2
cdr3_aa: CASSDPSYGYTF
cdr3_nt: TGTGCCAGCAGTGACCCTAGTTATGGCTACACCTTC

clone_size: .
v_call: TRBV30
d_call: TRBD1
j_call: TRBJ1-5
cdr3_aa: CAWSAGVRDRVGNQPQHF
cdr3_nt: TGTGCCTGGAGTGCTGGGGTTCGGGACAGGGTAGGCAATCAGCCCCAGCATTTT

clone_size: .
v_call: TRBV7-2
d_call: .
j_call: TRBJ1-6
cdr3_aa: CASSSNRNSPLHF
cdr3_nt: TGTGCCAGCAGCTCGAACAGAAATTCACCCCTCCACTTT

clone_size: .
v_call: TRBV4-1
d_call: TRBD1
j_call: TRBJ1-2
cdr3_aa: CASSQEATTGAIYGYTF
cdr3_nt: TGCGCCAGCAGCCAAGAAGCCACGACAGGGGCGATCTATGGCTACACCTTC

clone_size: .
v_call: TRBV2
d_call: .
j_call: TRBJ2-5
cdr3_aa: CASTETRAGETQYF
cdr3_nt: TGTGCCAGCACCGAAACCAGGGCAGGAGAGACCCAGTACTTC

clone_size: .
v_call: TRBV5-6
d_call: .
j_call: TRBJ2-2
cdr3_aa: CASSLAENTGELFF
cdr3_nt: TGTGCCAGCAGCTTGGCAGAGAACACCGGGGAGCTGTTTTTT

clone_size: .
v_call: TRBV7-2
d_call: TRBD1
j_call: TRBJ1-2
cdr3_aa: CASSAGTGSLYGYTF
cdr3_nt: TGTGCCAGCAGCGCCGGGACAGGGAGTCTCTATGGCTACACCTTC

clone_size: .
v_call: TRBV18
d_call: TRBD2
j_call: TRBJ2-1
cdr3_aa: CASSASGGRYNEQFF
cdr3_nt: TGTGCCAGCTCAGCTAGCGGGGGGCGATACAATGAGCAGTTCTTC

clone_size: many
v_call: TRBV30
d_call: TRBD1
j_call: TRBJ1-1
cdr3_aa: CAWSLGQGSGGAFF
cdr3_nt: TGTGCCTGGAGTCTGGGACAGGGAAGTGGGGGGGCTTTCTTT

clone_size: .
v_call: TRBV3-1/TRBV3-2
d_call: .
j_call: TRBJ2-7
cdr3_aa: CASSQGGYEQYF
cdr3_nt: TGTGCCAGCAGCCAAGGCGGCTACGAGCAGTACTTC

clone_size: few
v_call: TRBV7-9
d_call: .
j_call: TRBJ1-2
cdr3_aa: CASSLVEGSPRGYTF
cdr3_nt: TGTGCCAGCAGCTTAGTGGAGGGGTCCCCTCGTGGCTACACCTTC

clone_size: once
v_call: TRBV10-2
d_call: .
j_call: TRBJ1-6
cdr3_aa: CASSELAGGNSPLHF
cdr3_nt: TGCGCCAGCAGTGAGTTGGCGGGGGGTAATTCACCCCTCCACTTT

clone_size: once
v_call: TRBV18
d_call: .
j_call: TRBJ1-3
cdr3_aa: CASSPLAPGGSGNTIYF
cdr3_nt: TGTGCCAGCTCACCCCTTGCCCCGGGGGGTTCTGGAAACACCATATATTTT

clone_size: few
v_call: TRBV7-2
d_call: .
j_call: TRBJ2-7
cdr3_aa: CASSLEIAAEQYF
cdr3_nt: TGTGCCAGCAGCTTAGAGATAGCGGCCGAGCAGTACTTC

clone_size: .
v_call: TRBV30
d_call: TRBD1
j_call: TRBJ1-1
cdr3_aa: CAWTGQPATEAFF
cdr3_nt: TGTGCCTGGACGGGACAGCCGGCCACTGAAGCTTTCTTT

clone_size: .
v_call: TRBV19
d_call: .
j_call: TRBJ2-1
cdr3_aa: CASMAGGGGEQFF
cdr3_nt: TGTGCCAGTATGGCGGGCGGGGGCGGTGAGCAGTTCTTC

clone_size: .
v_call: TRBV2
d_call: .
j_call: TRBJ1-2
cdr3_aa: CASSVGVGYGYTF
cdr3_nt: TGTGCCAGCAGTGTCGGGGTAGGGTATGGCTACACCTTC

clone_size: .
v_call: TRBV5-8
d_call: TRBD1
j_call: TRBJ1-1
cdr3_aa: CASSLSRTGGRGRNTEAFF
cdr3_nt: TGTGCCAGCAGCTTGAGCAGGACAGGGGGTCGGGGGCGCAACACTGAAGCTTTCTTT

clone_size: few
v_call: TRBV5-1
d_call: TRBD2
j_call: TRBJ2-7
cdr3_aa: CASSLEAGGSYEQYF
cdr3_nt: TGCGCCAGCAGCTTGGAGGCGGGGGGTTCCTACGAGCAGTACTTC

clone_size: .
v_call: TRBV5-1
d_call: TRBD2
j_call: TRBJ2-1
cdr3_aa: CASDPGTSGGIYNEQFF
cdr3_nt: TGCGCCAGCGACCCAGGGACTAGCGGGGGAATCTACAATGAGCAGTTCTTC

clone_size: once
v_call: TRBV3-1/TRBV3-2
d_call: .
j_call: TRBJ1-2
cdr3_aa: CASSQEVYGYTF
cdr3_nt: TGTGCCAGCAGCCAGGAGGTCTATGGCTACACCTTC